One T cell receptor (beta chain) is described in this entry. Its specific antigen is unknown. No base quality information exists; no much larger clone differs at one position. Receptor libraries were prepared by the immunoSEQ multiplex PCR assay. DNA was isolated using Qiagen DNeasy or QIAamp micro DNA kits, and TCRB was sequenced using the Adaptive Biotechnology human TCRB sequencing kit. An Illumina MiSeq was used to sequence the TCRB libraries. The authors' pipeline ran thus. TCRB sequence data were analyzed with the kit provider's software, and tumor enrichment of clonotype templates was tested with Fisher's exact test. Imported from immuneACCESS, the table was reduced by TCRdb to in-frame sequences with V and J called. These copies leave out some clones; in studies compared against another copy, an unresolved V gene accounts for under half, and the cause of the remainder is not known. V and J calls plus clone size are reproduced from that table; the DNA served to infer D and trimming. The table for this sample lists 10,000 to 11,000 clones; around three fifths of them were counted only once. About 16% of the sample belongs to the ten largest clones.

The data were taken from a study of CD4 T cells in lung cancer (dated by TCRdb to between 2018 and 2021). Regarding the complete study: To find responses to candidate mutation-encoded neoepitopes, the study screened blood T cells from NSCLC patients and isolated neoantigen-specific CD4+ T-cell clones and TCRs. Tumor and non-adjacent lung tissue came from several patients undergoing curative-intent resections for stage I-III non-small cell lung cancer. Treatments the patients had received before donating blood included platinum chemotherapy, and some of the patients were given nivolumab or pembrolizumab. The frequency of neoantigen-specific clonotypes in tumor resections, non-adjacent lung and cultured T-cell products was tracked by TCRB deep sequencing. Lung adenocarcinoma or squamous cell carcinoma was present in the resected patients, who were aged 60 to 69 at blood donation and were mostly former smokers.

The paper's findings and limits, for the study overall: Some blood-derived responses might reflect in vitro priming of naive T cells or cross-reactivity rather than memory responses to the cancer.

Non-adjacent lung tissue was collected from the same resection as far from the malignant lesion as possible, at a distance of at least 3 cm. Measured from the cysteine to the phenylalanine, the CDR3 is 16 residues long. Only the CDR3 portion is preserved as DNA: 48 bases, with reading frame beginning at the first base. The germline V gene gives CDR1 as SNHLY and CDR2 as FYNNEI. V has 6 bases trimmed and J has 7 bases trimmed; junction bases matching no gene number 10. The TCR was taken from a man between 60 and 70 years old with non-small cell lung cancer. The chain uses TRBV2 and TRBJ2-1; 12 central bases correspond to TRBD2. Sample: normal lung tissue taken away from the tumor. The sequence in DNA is TGTGCCAGCAGCCCCCTAGCGGGAGGGGATGGAAATGAGCAGTTCTTC. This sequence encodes CASSPLAGGDGNEQFF.